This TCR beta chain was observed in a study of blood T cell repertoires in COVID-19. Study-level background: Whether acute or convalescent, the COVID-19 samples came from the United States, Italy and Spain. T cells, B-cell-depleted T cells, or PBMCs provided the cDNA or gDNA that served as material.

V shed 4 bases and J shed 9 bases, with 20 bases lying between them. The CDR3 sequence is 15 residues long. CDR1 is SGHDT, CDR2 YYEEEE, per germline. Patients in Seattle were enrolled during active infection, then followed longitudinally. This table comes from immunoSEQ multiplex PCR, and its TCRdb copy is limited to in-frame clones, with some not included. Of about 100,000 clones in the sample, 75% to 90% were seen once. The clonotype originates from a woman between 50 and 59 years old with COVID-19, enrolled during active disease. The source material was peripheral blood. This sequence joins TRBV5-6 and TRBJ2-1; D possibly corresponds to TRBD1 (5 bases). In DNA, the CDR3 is TGTGCCAGCAGCCCAGGGTACGATCTTGATGGTGAGCAGTTCTTC. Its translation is CASSPGYDLDGEQFF. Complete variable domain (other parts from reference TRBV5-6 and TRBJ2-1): DAGVTQSPTHLIKTRGQQVTLRCSPKSGHDTVSWYQQALGQGPQFIFQYYEEEERQRGNFPDRFSGHQFPNYSSELNVNALLLGDSALYLCASSPGYDLDGEQFFGPGTRLTVL.